Following are 9 T cell receptor beta chains from one sample sequenced in a study of neoadjuvant nivolumab and ipilimumab in lung cancer. Assay: immunoSEQ multiplex PCR; the TCRdb copy retains only in-frame clones and omits some. The data show about 30,000 clones, with 92% seen just once and approximately 2.1% held by the top ten. The material sequenced was peripheral blood, taken after neoadjuvant nivolumab, alone or with ipilimumab, at or shortly before surgery. Every receptor here comes from an adult with non-small cell lung cancer.

The chain joins TRBV5-1 to TRBJ2-1, with 8 nucleotides matching TRBD2. There are 12 residues in the CDR3. V lost 1 base and J lost 10; bases outside the gene matches: 1. Germline CDR1 reads SGHRS; CDR2 reads YFSETQ. In DNA form, the CDR3 reads TGCGCCAGCAGCTTGACGGGAGGGGAGCAGTTCTTC. Its translation is CASSLTGGEQFF.

This clone was picked up a small number of times. The CDR3 loop reads CASSPRTSGRVSPREQYF. The CDR3 DNA reads as TGTGCCAGCAGCCCCCGGACTAGCGGGAGGGTCTCGCCTCGGGAGCAGTACTTC. The chain links TRBV7-9 to TRBJ2-7, with 15 bases fitting TRBD2. From germline, CDR1 is SEHNR and CDR2 FQNEAQ (reference sequence). The V gene end was trimmed by 5 bases and the J gene end by 7 bases; junction bases not matched to a gene: 15. The CDR3 sequence is 18 residues long.

The CDR3 coding sequence is TGTGCCAGCACCCATGACAACGTGGGGAACACCATATATTTT. Residues: CASTHDNVGNTIYF. The chain uses TRBV6-1 and TRBJ1-3; D remains unclear. The CDR3 has 14 amino acids. Germline values: CDR1 MNHNS, CDR2 SASEGT. V was cut by 7 bases and J by 7 bases, with 17 bases left in between.

The chain uses TRBV5-8 and TRBJ2-2, with D unresolved. V was clipped by 0 bases and J by 2 bases, with 8 bases between them. Germline V CDR1 and CDR2: SGHTS, YDEGEE. This CDR3 has 15 amino acids. In DNA form, the CDR3 reads TGTGCCAGCAGCTTGGGGCAGGTTAACACCGGGGAGCTGTTTTTT. Translated: CASSLGQVNTGELFF.

V and J are TRBV7-6 and TRBJ1-4; no clear D. This CDR3 comprises 16 residues. Germline values: CDR1 SGHVS, CDR2 FNYEAQ. Trimming cost V 5 bases and J 8 bases, with 21 bases left between them. Here the CDR3 DNA reads TGTGCCAGCAGCCCTGTCGGGCCAAGTGCGGGAGAAAAACTGTTTTTT. Translation: CASSPVGPSAGEKLFF. The variable domain in full, with the rest retrieved from reference TRBV7-6 and TRBJ1-4, is GAGVSQSPRYKVTKRGQDVALRCDPISGHVSLYWYRQALGQGPEFLTYFNYEAQQDKSGLPNDRFSAERPEGSISTLTIQRTEQRDSAMYRCASSPVGPSAGEKLFFGSGTQLSVL.

The CDR3 region has the DNA TGTGCCAGCAGCCCGGGACTCACGACCTACAATGAGCAGTTCTTC. It specifies CASSPGLTTYNEQFF. The chain couples TRBV7-9 to TRBJ2-1; tentative D call: TRBD2 (6 bases). V gave up 5 bases and J gave up 2 bases, with 13 bases separating them. CDR1 SEHNR and CDR2 FQNEAQ come from the germline V gene (reference sequence). There are 15 residues in the CDR3.

The chain recombines TRBV6-6 with TRBJ2-5; D gene ambiguous. Germline V gene lookup returns CDR1 MNHNY and CDR2 SVGAGI (reference sequence). V lost 2 bases and J lost 4, with 11 bases in between. The length of the CDR3 is 14 residues. The CDR3 reads CASSYGGASETQYF. The DNA for the CDR3 is TGTGCCAGCAGTTACGGTGGAGCCTCAGAGACCCAGTACTTC.

The chain is built from TRBV7-9 and TRBJ1-2, with unresolved D. Germline values: CDR1 SEHNR, CDR2 FQNEAQ (reference sequence). V gave up 4 bases and J gave up 4 bases, with 13 bases separating them. The CDR3 is 14 amino acids. For the CDR3, the DNA is TGTGCCAGCAGCTCAGATGGGAACAGCTATGGCTACACCTTC. This codes for CASSSDGNSYGYTF.

This clone was seen once. This chain connects TRBV15 to TRBJ2-7; D might be TRBD1 (6 bases). CDR3 length: 14 residues. Germline-derived CDR1 and CDR2 are LNHNV and YYDKDF (reference sequence). V was pared by 9 bases and J by 6 bases, with 21 bases between. CDR3 amino acids: CATKGQPDLGEQYF. The CDR3 DNA is TGTGCCACTAAAGGACAGCCGGACCTAGGCGAGCAGTACTTC.